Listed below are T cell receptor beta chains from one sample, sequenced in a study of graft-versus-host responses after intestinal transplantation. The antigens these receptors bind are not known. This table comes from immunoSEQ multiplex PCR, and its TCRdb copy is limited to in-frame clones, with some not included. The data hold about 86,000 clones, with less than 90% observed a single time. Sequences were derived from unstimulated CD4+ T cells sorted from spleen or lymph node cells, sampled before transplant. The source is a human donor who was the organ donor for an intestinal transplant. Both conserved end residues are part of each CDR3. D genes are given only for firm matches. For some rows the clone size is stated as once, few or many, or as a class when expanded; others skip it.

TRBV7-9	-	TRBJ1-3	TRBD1	CASNGQGQISGNTIYF	TGTGCCAGCAATGGGCAGGGACAGATCTCTGGAAACACCATATATTTT
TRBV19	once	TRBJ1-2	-	CASSITLDTSYGYTF	TGTGCCAGTAGTATAACCCTTGACACTTCCTATGGCTACACCTTC
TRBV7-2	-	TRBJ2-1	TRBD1	CASRQGDEQFF	TGTGCCAGCAGACAGGGGGATGAGCAGTTCTTC
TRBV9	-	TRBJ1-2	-	CASSVGAGARYGYTF	TGTGCCAGCAGCGTAGGGGCAGGGGCGAGGTATGGCTACACCTTC
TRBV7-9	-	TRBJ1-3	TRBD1	CASSWTGPSGNTIYF	TGTGCCAGCAGCTGGACAGGGCCCTCTGGAAACACCATATATTTT
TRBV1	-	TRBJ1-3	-	CTSSQKGRVRHASSGNTIYF	TGCACCAGCAGCCAAAAGGGGAGGGTGAGGCACGCAAGCTCTGGAAACACCATATATTTT
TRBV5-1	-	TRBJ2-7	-	CASSFARENEQYF	TGCGCCAGCAGCTTCGCCAGGGAAAACGAGCAGTACTTC
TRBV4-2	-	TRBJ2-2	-	CASSQGDTANTGELFF	TGTGCCAGCAGCCAAGGGGACACGGCGAACACCGGGGAGCTGTTTTTT
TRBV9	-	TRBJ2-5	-	CASSLGGEQTQYF	TGTGCCAGCAGCCTAGGGGGGGAACAGACCCAGTACTTC
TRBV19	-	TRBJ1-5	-	CASRNYGEGSNQPQHF	TGTGCCAGTAGGAATTACGGGGAAGGTAGCAATCAGCCCCAGCATTTT
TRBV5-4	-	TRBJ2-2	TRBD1	CASSRNPQGGRTGELFF	TGTGCCAGCAGCCGAAATCCACAGGGGGGTCGAACCGGGGAGCTGTTTTTT
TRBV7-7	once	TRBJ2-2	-	CASRPVRGRFSGELFF	TGTGCTAGCCGCCCAGTCAGGGGTCGATTTTCCGGGGAGCTGTTTTTT
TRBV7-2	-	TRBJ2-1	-	CASSLAASPSNQFF	TGTGCCAGCAGCTTGGCGGCTAGCCCGTCAAACCAGTTCTTC
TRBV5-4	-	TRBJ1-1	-	CASTAYGTSGRAFF	TGTGCCAGCACCGCTTATGGGACTTCGGGGCGGGCTTTCTTT
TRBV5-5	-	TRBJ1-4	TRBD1	CASSLTGATNEKLFF	TGTGCCAGCAGCTTGACAGGGGCAACTAATGAAAAACTGTTTTTT
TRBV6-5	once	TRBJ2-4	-	CASSTGLGVYIQYF	TGTGCCAGCAGTACAGGGCTCGGTGTCTACATTCAGTACTTC
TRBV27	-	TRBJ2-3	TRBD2	CASSTSGRGDTQYF	TGTGCCAGCAGTACTAGCGGGAGAGGGGATACGCAGTATTTT
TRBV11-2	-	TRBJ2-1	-	CASSSWTKYNEQFF	TGTGCCAGCAGCTCATGGACTAAGTACAATGAGCAGTTCTTC
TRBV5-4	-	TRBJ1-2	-	CASSWGPSRHYGYTF	TGTGCCAGCAGCTGGGGGCCGAGTCGGCACTATGGCTACACCTTC
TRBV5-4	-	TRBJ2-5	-	CASSKEADGRGTQYF	TGTGCCAGCAGTAAAGAGGCGGACGGACGGGGGACCCAGTACTTC
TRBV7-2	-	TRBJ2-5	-	CASSFRTEQETQYF	TGTGCCAGCAGCTTTAGGACAGAGCAAGAGACCCAGTACTTC
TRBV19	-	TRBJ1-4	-	CASSVSVNEKLFF	TGTGCCAGTAGTGTCAGTGTTAATGAAAAACTGTTTTTT
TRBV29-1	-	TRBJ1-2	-	CSANGYTF	TGCAGCGCCAATGGCTACACCTTC
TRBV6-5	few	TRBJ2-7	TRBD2	CASSYSGLAGIEQYF	TGTGCCAGCAGTTACTCGGGTCTAGCGGGGATCGAGCAGTACTTC
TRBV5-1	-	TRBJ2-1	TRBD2	CASSKSPAGLVDEQFF	TGCGCCAGCAGCAAAAGTCCAGCGGGGCTTGTGGATGAGCAGTTCTTC
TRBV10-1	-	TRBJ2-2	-	CASCRSGPNTGELFF	TGCGCCAGCTGTCGCTCGGGTCCGAACACCGGGGAGCTGTTTTTT
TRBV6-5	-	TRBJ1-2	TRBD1	CASSSGQGPYGYTF	TGTGCCAGCAGCTCAGGACAGGGCCCCTATGGCTACACCTTC
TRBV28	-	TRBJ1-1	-	CASSPPRTSGGTEAFF	TGTGCCAGCAGTCCCCCGCGGACGTCGGGAGGCACTGAAGCTTTCTTT
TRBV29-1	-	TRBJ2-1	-	CSVEGLGRDNEQFF	TGCAGCGTTGAAGGTCTGGGCAGAGACAATGAGCAGTTCTTC
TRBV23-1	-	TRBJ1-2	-	CASTLTKVMDPWGDYTF	TGCGCCAGCACCCTTACGAAAGTCATGGACCCTTGGGGCGACTACACCTTC
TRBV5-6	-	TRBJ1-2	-	CASISGVRAGYTF	TGTGCCAGCATTTCGGGAGTCAGGGCTGGCTACACCTTC
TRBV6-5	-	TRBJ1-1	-	CASSNGPGQEAFF	TGTGCCAGCAGCAATGGACCGGGACAAGAAGCTTTCTTT
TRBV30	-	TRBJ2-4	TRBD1	CAWGTGFKNIQYF	TGTGCCTGGGGGACAGGGTTCAAAAACATTCAGTACTTC
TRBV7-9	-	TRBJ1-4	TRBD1	CASSRKTGTDEKLFF	TGTGCCAGCAGCAGAAAGACAGGGACAGATGAAAAACTGTTTTTT
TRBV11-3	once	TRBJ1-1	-	CASRGGGRFNTEAFF	TGTGCCAGCAGAGGGGGGGGCAGATTTAACACTGAAGCTTTCTTT
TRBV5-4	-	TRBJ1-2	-	CASSRDNVYGYTF	TGTGCCAGCAGCCGGGACAATGTCTATGGCTACACCTTC
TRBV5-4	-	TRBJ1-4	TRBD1	CASSLGTANEKLFF	TGTGCCAGCAGTTTGGGGACAGCTAATGAAAAACTGTTTTTT
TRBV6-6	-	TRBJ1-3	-	CATRGQSSGNTIYF	TGTGCCACTAGAGGACAGTCCTCTGGAAACACCATATATTTT
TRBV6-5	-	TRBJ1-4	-	CASSFSRRKANEKLFF	TGTGCCAGCAGTTTCTCTAGGAGGAAGGCTAATGAAAAACTGTTTTTT
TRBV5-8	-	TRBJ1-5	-	CASSLGEPGNQPQHF	TGTGCCAGCAGCTTGGGGGAGCCGGGCAATCAGCCCCAGCATTTT
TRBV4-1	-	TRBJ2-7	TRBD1	CASSQVTGGSYEQYF	TGCGCCAGCAGCCAAGTCACAGGGGGCTCCTACGAGCAGTACTTC
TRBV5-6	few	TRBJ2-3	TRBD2	CASSSVGLAGGLDADTQYF	TGTGCCAGCAGCTCTGTCGGACTAGCGGGAGGTTTGGACGCAGATACGCAGTATTTT
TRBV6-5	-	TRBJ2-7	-	CASSPFPQGTYEQYF	TGTGCCAGCAGTCCCTTTCCGCAGGGGACCTACGAGCAGTACTTC
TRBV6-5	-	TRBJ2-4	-	CASSFQRWGAKNIQYF	TGTGCCAGCAGTTTCCAGCGGTGGGGAGCCAAAAACATTCAGTACTTC
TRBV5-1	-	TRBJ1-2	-	CASSFAGNSGTHYGYTF	TGCGCCAGCAGCTTCGCGGGAAATAGTGGAACCCACTATGGCTACACCTTC
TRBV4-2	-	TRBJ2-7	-	CASSQPGELSYEQYF	TGTGCCAGCAGCCAACCAGGGGAGCTCTCCTACGAGCAGTACTTC
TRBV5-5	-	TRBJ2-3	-	CASSLLTSATTDTQYF	TGTGCCAGCAGCTTGTTGACTAGTGCGACCACAGATACGCAGTATTTT
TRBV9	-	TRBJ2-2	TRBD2	CASSAVGLASTGELFF	TGTGCCAGCAGCGCCGTAGGACTAGCGAGCACCGGGGAGCTGTTTTTT
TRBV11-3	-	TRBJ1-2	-	CASSLEGLGGYTF	TGTGCCAGCAGCTTGGAGGGGCTGGGAGGCTACACCTTC
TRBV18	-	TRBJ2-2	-	CASSPLTRVSGELFF	TGTGCCAGCTCACCACTAACTAGAGTGAGCGGGGAGCTGTTTTTT
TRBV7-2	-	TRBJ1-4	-	CASSPVSGNEKLFF	TGTGCCAGCAGCCCCGTCTCCGGTAATGAAAAACTGTTTTTT
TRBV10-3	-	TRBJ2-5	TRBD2	CAISTGTSGQETQYF	TGTGCCATCAGTACCGGGACTAGCGGACAAGAGACCCAGTACTTC
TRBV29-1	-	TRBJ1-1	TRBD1	CSVRIDRALTEAFF	TGCAGCGTCCGTATCGACAGGGCCCTCACTGAAGCTTTCTTT
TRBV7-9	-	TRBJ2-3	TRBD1	CASSLERGLSTEQYF	TGTGCCAGCAGCTTAGAGAGGGGGCTTAGCACCGAGCAGTATTTT